This paragraph reports one TCR beta chain. Its antigen remains unidentified. This may be a read error, as it is one base from a much larger clone. The data were taken from a study of tumor and adjacent non-tumor tissue in lung cancer. Whole-study findings and limits: Tumor tissue had significantly higher TCR diversity than normal lung. Higher tumor TCR diversity was associated with shorter survival. Normal lung showed higher cumulative top 100 clone frequency than tumor.

No cell sorting was done before RNA was extracted from the tissue. This non-tumor lung sample came from over 3 cm beyond the tumor edge. The germline V gene has CDR1 DFQATT and CDR2 SNEGSKA (reference sequence). The ends were cut back, 6 bases at V and 11 bases at J, with 15 bases in the middle. This CDR3 contains 11 residues. A modified ARM-PCR protocol with three rounds of nested PCR amplified TCRbeta. TCRdb itself ran the multiplex PCR reads through MiXCR, one entry per CDR3 protein. The sample shows 75,000 to 90,000 distinct CDR3 sequences, 75% to 85% of them seen only once. This receptor was identified in a woman between 50 and 59 years old with non-small cell lung cancer. The genes are TRBV20-1 and TRBJ2-3, with D uncertain. The material sequenced was distant non-tumor lung tissue. In DNA, the CDR3 is TGCAGTGCAGAAGGCACGGCGGTGCAGTATTTT. It specifies CSAEGTAVQYF.